This T cell receptor (beta chain) was obtained from a study of T-cell reconstitution after alpha-beta-depleted transplantation in children. Germline V gene sequence: CDR1 SGDLS, CDR2 YYNGEE. CDR3 size: 15 residues. V was shortened by 0 bases and J by 3 bases, with 10 bases between the two germline ends. Unique molecular identifiers tagged the TCRbeta library. Each CDR3 protein is one row after TCRdb ran MiXCR on the PCR reads. The repertoire holds nearly 550,000 distinct CDR3 sequences, with approximately 16% as singletons. This chain joins TRBV9 and TRBJ2-1; D might be TRBD1 (6 bases). The clonotype was recovered from a human donor who donated a stem cell graft to a child with acute lymphoblastic leukemia. This specimen was PBMCs from the stem cell graft donor, taken from the stem cell graft. Here the CDR3 DNA reads TGTGCCAGCAGCGTAGACGGACAGAACTACAATGAGCAGTTCTTC. Its protein product is CASSVDGQNYNEQFF.